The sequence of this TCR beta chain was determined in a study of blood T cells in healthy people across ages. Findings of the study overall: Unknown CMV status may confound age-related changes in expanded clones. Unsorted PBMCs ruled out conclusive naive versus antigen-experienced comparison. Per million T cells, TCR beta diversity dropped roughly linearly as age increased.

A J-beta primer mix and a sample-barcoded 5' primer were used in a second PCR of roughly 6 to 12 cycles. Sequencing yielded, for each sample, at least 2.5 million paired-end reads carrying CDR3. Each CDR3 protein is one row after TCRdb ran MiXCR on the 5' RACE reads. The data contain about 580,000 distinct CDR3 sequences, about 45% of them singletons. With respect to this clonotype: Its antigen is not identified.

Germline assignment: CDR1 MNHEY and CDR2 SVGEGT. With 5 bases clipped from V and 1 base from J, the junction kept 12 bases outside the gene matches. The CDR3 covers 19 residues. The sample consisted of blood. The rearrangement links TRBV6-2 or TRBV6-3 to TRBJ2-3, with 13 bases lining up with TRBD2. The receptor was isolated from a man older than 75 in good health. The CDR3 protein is CASSAPKGLAGPGTDTQYF. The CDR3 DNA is TGTGCCAGCAGTGCCCCCAAGGGACTAGCGGGGCCAGGCACAGATACGCAGTATTTT.